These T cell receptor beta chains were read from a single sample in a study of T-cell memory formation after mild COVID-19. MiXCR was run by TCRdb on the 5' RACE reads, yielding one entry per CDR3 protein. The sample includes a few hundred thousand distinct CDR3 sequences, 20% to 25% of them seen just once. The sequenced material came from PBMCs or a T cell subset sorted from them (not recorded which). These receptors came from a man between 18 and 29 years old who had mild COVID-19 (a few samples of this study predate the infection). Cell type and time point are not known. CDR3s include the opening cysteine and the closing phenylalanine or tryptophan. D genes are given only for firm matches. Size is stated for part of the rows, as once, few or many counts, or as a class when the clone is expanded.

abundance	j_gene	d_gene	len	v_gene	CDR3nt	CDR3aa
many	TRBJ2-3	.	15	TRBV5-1	TGCGCCAGCACGGATCGACTAGTCTTCACAGATACGCAGTATTTT	CASTDRLVFTDTQYF
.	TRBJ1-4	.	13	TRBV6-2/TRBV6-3	TGTGCCAGCAGTGCGGGACCTTTCGAAAAACTGTTTTTT	CASSAGPFEKLFF
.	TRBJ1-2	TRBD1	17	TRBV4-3	TGCGCCAGCAGCCAAGATCTTTCGACAGGGGGCAACTATGGCTACACCTTC	CASSQDLSTGGNYGYTF
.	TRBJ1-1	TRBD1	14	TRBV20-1	TGCAGTGCTACGTCATGGACAGGGATCGCTGAAGCTTTCTTT	CSATSWTGIAEAFF
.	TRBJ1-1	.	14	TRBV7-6	TGTGCCAGCAGCTCGTTCAGGGGGAACACTGAAGCTTTCTTT	CASSSFRGNTEAFF
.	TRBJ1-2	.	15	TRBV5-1	TGCGCCAGCAGCTTGGCCCCGGGATCCAACTATGGCTACACCTTC	CASSLAPGSNYGYTF
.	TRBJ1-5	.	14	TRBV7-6	TGTGCCAGCAGCTTGAAGGGGGTATTACAGCCCCAGCATTTT	CASSLKGVLQPQHF
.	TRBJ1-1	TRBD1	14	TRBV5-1	TGCGCCAGCAGCTTGGCAGGGGGCTGGACTGAAGCTTTCTTT	CASSLAGGWTEAFF
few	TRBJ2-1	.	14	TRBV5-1	TGCGCCAGCAGCTCCCGTTGGGGGGACAATGAGCAGTTCTTC	CASSSRWGDNEQFF
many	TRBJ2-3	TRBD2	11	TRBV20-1	TGCAGTGCGGATACGGGGGGGCCCCAGTATTTT	CSADTGGPQYF
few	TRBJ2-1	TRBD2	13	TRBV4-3	TGCGCCAGCAGCCAAGATCGACTAGCTGAGCAGTTCTTC	CASSQDRLAEQFF
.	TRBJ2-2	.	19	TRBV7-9	TGTGCCAGCAGCTTACGTGGGAGCCTGTCTCGGCTGAACACCTGGGAGCTGTTTTTT	CASSLRGSLSRLNTWELFF
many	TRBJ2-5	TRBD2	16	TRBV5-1	TGCGCCAGCAGTCCTGGACTAGCGGGGGTGCAAGAGACCCAGTACTTC	CASSPGLAGVQETQYF
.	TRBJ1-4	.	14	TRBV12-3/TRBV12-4	TGTGCCAGCAGTTTAGAGGGGGTATGGGCAAAACTGTTTTTT	CASSLEGVWAKLFF
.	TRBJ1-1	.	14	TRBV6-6	TGTGCCAGCAGACCTCTAGGGGGGAACACTGAAGCTTTCTTT	CASRPLGGNTEAFF
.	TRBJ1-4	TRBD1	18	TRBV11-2	TGTGCCAGCAGCTTACGCGGGACAGGATTCACAACTAATGAAAAACTGTTTTTT	CASSLRGTGFTTNEKLFF
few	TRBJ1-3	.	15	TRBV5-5	TGTGCCAGCAGCGGGTTTCGGGGGGCTGGAAACACCATATATTTT	CASSGFRGAGNTIYF
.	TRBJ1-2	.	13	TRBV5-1	TGCGCCAGCAGCCAGGGACCGGCGGGGGGCTACACCTTC	CASSQGPAGGYTF
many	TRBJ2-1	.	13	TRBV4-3	TGCGCCAGCAGCCAAGGGCGGGCACGTGAGCAGTTCTTC	CASSQGRAREQFF
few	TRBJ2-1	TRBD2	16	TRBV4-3	TGCGCCAGCAGCCAAGAATCGGCGGGGGGGCCCCCCACTCGTAGCTTC	CASSQESAGGPPTRSF
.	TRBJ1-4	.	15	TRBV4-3	TGCGCCAGCAGCCAAGATTGGGGGGCAAACGAAAAACTGTTTTTT	CASSQDWGANEKLFF
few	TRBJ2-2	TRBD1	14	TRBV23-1	TGCGCCGCGGACAGGGGGCCTTACACCGGGGAGCTGTTTTTT	CAADRGPYTGELFF
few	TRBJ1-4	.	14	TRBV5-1	TGCGCCAGCAGCTCCGACTACCCGGCGGAAAAACTGTTTTTT	CASSSDYPAEKLFF
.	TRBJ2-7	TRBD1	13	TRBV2	TGTGCCAGCAGTGATAAGACAGGGTACGAGCAGTACTTC	CASSDKTGYEQYF
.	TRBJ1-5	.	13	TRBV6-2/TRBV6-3	TGTGCCATCCGAGACAACTCACTACAGCCCCAGCATTTT	CAIRDNSLQPQHF
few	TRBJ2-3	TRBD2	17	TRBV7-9	TGTGCCAGCAGCTTAGACCTAGCGGGGGTTGGGTCAGATACGCAGTATTTT	CASSLDLAGVGSDTQYF
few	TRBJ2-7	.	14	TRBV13	TGTGCCAGCAGCCCTCAAGCGGATTCCTACGAGCAGTACTTC	CASSPQADSYEQYF
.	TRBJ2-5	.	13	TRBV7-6	TGTGCCAGCAGCTTAGGCCCGGTAGAGACCCAGTACTTC	CASSLGPVETQYF
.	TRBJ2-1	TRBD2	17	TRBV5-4	TGTGCCAGCAGCTTGGAACTAGCGGGGGGGCCGTCCAATGAGCAGTTCTTC	CASSLELAGGPSNEQFF
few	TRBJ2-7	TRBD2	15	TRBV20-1	TGCAGTGCCTCCCGCCCGACTAGCGGGACCGACGAGCAGTACTTC	CSASRPTSGTDEQYF
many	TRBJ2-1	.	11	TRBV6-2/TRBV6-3	TGTGCCAGCAGGGAATACAATGAGCAGTTCTTC	CASREYNEQFF
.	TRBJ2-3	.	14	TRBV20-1	TGCAGTGCTAGCTCGTCGACCTTCACAGATACGCAGTATTTT	CSASSSTFTDTQYF
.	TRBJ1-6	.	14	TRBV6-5	TGTGCCAGCAGTGCCCAGCGGGGGGGTTCACCCCTCCACTTT	CASSAQRGGSPLHF
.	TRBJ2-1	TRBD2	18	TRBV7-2	TGTGCCAGCAGCTTAGGGACTAGCGGGGTCAGCTCCTACAATGAGCAGTTCTTC	CASSLGTSGVSSYNEQFF
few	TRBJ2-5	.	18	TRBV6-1	TGTGCCAGCAGTGAATTTTTGAGGAAAGGGATTTTTTCAGAGACCCAGTACTTC	CASSEFLRKGIFSETQYF
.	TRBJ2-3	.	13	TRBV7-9	TGTGCCAGCAGCTGGAGGGGGGCAGATACGCAGTATTTT	CASSWRGADTQYF
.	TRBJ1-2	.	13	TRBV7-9	TGTGCCAGCAGCTTTTGGCCGAACTATGGCTACACCTTC	CASSFWPNYGYTF
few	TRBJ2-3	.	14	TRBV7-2	TGTGCCAGCAGCTTAGGCCCCAGTAAGGATACGCAGTATTTT	CASSLGPSKDTQYF
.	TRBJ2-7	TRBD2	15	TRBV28	TGTGCCAGCAGTCGGTCGGGGGGAGGCCACTACGAGCAGTACTTC	CASSRSGGGHYEQYF
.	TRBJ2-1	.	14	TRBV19	TGTGCCAGTAGTCGGGGGTTTACCTACAATGAGCAGTTCTTC	CASSRGFTYNEQFF
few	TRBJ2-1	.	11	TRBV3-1	TGTGCCAGCAGCCAAGAGAATGAGCAGTTCTTC	CASSQENEQFF
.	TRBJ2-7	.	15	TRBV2	TGTGCCAGCAGTGACCCCCCCGGGGGCGTTTACGAGCAGTACTTC	CASSDPPGGVYEQYF
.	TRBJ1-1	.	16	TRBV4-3	TGCGCCAGCAGCCAGGGCGTCGCGTTGGGAGGCGCTGAAGCTTTCTTT	CASSQGVALGGAEAFF
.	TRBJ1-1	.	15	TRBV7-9	TGTGCCAGCAGCTTGGTCATCGGGGGGATCACTGAAGCTTTCTTT	CASSLVIGGITEAFF
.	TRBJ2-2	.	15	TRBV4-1	TGCGCCAGCAGCCAAGGTCTTACTAGCACCGGGGAGCTGTTTTTT	CASSQGLTSTGELFF
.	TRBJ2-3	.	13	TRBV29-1	TGCAGCGTTGAAGGGGGGGCCGAAGATACGCAGTATTTT	CSVEGGAEDTQYF
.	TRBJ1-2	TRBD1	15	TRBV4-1	TGCGCCAGCAGCCAGCAGCAGACAGGGTACTATGGCTACACCTTC	CASSQQQTGYYGYTF
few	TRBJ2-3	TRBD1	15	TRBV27	TGTGCCAGCAGTTTATCAGGGGGCTCCCCAGATACGCAGTATTTT	CASSLSGGSPDTQYF
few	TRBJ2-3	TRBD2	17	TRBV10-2	TGCGCCAGCAGTGAACTGGTTCGGCGGGGGGGCACAGATACGCAGTATTTT	CASSELVRRGGTDTQYF